One and the same sample provided the 19 T cell receptor beta chains below, sequenced in a study of T cells in Graves' hyperthyroidism and ophthalmopathy. Regions amplified from RNA transcripts were the TCR beta CDR3 regions. First-round RT-PCR with HTBI primers amplified the TCR CDR3 region. TCRdb reprocessed the multiplex PCR reads via MiXCR and lists one record per CDR3 protein. The sample carries fewer than 450,000 distinct CDR3 sequences, over 12% recorded once. Specimen: blood. These receptors were obtained from a man between 50 and 59 years old with Graves' ophthalmopathy.

As regards this clonotype: This may be a read error: a much more frequent sequence differs by one nucleotide. The V gene is TRBV6-2 or TRBV6-3, the J gene TRBJ2-4; TRBD1 might be the D (5 bases). The CDR3 totals 16 residues. The V gene's germline CDR1 is MNHEY and CDR2 SVGEGT. V lost 4 bases, J lost 6 bases, and 19 bases lay in between. The CDR3 protein is CASSFDRGSQRNIQYF. Written as DNA, the CDR3 is TGTGCCAGCAGTTTCGACAGAGGTAGTCAGAGAAACATTCAGTACTTC.

This clonotype was picked up many times. V and J are TRBV27 and TRBJ2-1; 10 nucleotides align to TRBD2. CDR1 is MNHEY, CDR2 SMNVEV, per germline (reference sequence). V was clipped by 1 base and J by 2 bases; unmatched bases: 2. This CDR3 is 16 amino acids long. The DNA of the CDR3 is TGTGCCAGCAGTTTATTCACTAGCGGGGCCTACAATGAGCAGTTCTTC. This translates into CASSLFTSGAYNEQFF.

The chain couples TRBV6-1 to TRBJ2-6, with 10 bases that match TRBD1. V trimming: 8 bases; J trimming: 2 bases; junction bases outside the gene matches: 3. CDR1 is MNHNS and CDR2 is SASEGT in the germline V gene. This CDR3 is 15 amino acids long. In DNA, the CDR3 is TGTGCCAGCGCTGGACAGGGGGCTGGGGCCAACGTCCTGACTTTC. Its translation: CASAGQGAGANVLTF.

This clonotype appeared many times. The J gene is TRBJ2-7, the V gene TRBV6-1, with D perhaps matching TRBD2 (6 bases). The V end lost 4 bases, the J end lost 1 base, and 11 bases lay between the germline ends. The CDR3 is 14 residues long. Germline V CDR1 and CDR2: MNHNS, SASEGT. Here the CDR3 reads CASSGSGGSYEQYF. The CDR3 DNA follows: TGTGCCAGCAGTGGATCTGGAGGGTCCTACGAGCAGTACTTC.

The CDR3 coding sequence is TGTGCCAGCAGCTTGCCCCCGGGACAGGGGGGCACAGATACGCAGTATTTT. Its translation is CASSLPPGQGGTDTQYF. V is TRBV5-6 and J is TRBJ2-3; 11 nucleotides match TRBD1. Per the germline V gene, CDR1 is SGHDT and CDR2 is YYEEEE. The CDR3 covers 17 residues. V was pared by 1 base and J by 1 base, with 5 bases of the junction left unmatched.

This clonotype was seen at least ten times. The chain recombines TRBV7-9 with TRBJ2-7; weak D call: TRBD2 (6 bases). V was clipped by 5 bases and J by 4 bases, with 12 bases between them. Germline V gene lookup returns CDR1 SEHNR and CDR2 FQNEAQ (reference sequence). There are 13 residues in the CDR3. The CDR3 protein is CASSPGGVYEQYF. The CDR3 bases are TGTGCCAGCAGCCCGGGCGGGGTGTACGAGCAGTACTTC.

This chain links TRBV28 with TRBJ1-1, with D unclear. The germline V gene has CDR1 MDHEN and CDR2 SYDVKM. This CDR3 comprises 14 residues. The ends were cut back, 5 bases at V and 1 base at J, with 11 bases in the middle. The CDR3 DNA follows: TGTGCCAGCAGTCCCACCGTCGCGAACACTGAAGCTTTCTTT. Translation gives CASSPTVANTEAFF.

At least ten counts were recorded for this clonotype. The chain links TRBV14 to TRBJ2-1, with 14 bases aligning to TRBD2. Unmatched junction bases numbered 5, after V lost 4 bases and J lost 9 bases. The CDR3 consists of 15 residues. Germline lookup yields CDR1 SGHDN and CDR2 FVKESK. The CDR3 coding sequence is TGTGCCAGCAGCCGACTAGCGGGAGGGCCGCTTGAGCAGTTCTTC. Its protein is CASSRLAGGPLEQFF.

This clonotype was seen at least ten times. This chain uses TRBV27 with TRBJ2-3; no clear D. The CDR3 has 12 residues. Trimming cost V 7 bases and J 4 bases, with 9 bases left between them. Germline V gives CDR1 MNHEY, CDR2 SMNVEV (reference sequence). CDR3 nucleotide sequence: TGTGCCAGCAACCACCGTTCAGATACGCAGTATTTT. It translates to CASNHRSDTQYF.

Many counts were recorded for this clonotype. The chain couples TRBV6-1 to TRBJ2-1, with a weak D call TRBD2 (6 bases). The germline V gene encodes CDR1 MNHNS and CDR2 SASEGT. V lost 7 bases and J 5 bases, leaving 21 bases between the germline ends. The CDR3 totals 16 residues. DNA of the CDR3: TGTGCCAGCAAGTTGAGTCCCGGGAGCGAAAACAATGAGCAGTTCTTC. Translated, it gives CASKLSPGSENNEQFF.

This clonotype was seen at least ten times. The V call is TRBV11-2, the J call TRBJ2-3; a weak D match, TRBD2 (5 bases). This CDR3 region has 15 residues. The germline gives CDR1 SGHAT, CDR2 FQNNGV. V lost 5 bases and J lost 3, with 15 bases in between. The CDR3: CASSRLRSGTDTQYF. The DNA of the CDR3 is TGTGCCAGCAGCCGACTACGTTCCGGGACAGATACGCAGTATTTT.

This clonotype was observed many times. J is TRBJ2-5 and V is TRBV29-1, with 8 bases fitting TRBD2. With V trimmed by 6 bases and J by 6 bases, 3 bases remained unmatched. This CDR3 has 11 amino acids. Germline V gene lookup returns CDR1 SQVTM and CDR2 ANQGSEA. The CDR3 bases are TGCAGCGTGCGGGGGGCACAGACCCAGTACTTC. This encodes CSVRGAQTQYF.

This chain links TRBV29-1 with TRBJ2-1; 9 bases line up with TRBD2. V gave up 5 bases and J gave up 7 bases; unmatched junction bases: 0. Germline loops: CDR1 SQVTM, CDR2 ANQGSEA. This CDR3 region has 11 residues. The CDR3 bases are TGCAGCGTTACTAGCGGGAATGAGCAGTTCTTC. Amino acids: CSVTSGNEQFF.

The V call is TRBV5-1, the J call TRBJ2-1; the D gene is possibly TRBD2 (5 bases). The CDR3 has 16 amino acids. Trimming stripped 3 bases from V and 7 bases from J, with 20 bases between. Germline loops: CDR1 SGHRS, CDR2 YFSETQ. DNA for the CDR3: TGCGCCAGCAGCTCTAGGACGGTAAGATGGAGGAATGAGCAGTTCTTC. Protein: CASSSRTVRWRNEQFF.

This clonotype came up many times. The rearrangement links TRBV5-1 to TRBJ2-7; the match to TRBD1 covers 8 bases. Germline trimming cut 3 bases from V and 3 bases from J; bases unmatched to any gene: 5. This CDR3 is 14 amino acids long. Germline assignment: CDR1 SGHRS and CDR2 YFSETQ. In DNA form, the CDR3 reads TGCGCCAGCAGCTCTAACACAGGGGGCTACGAGCAGTACTTC. It yields the protein CASSSNTGGYEQYF.

With regard to this clonotype: A much larger clone differs by one base, so this may be a read error. This rearrangement joins TRBV12-3 or TRBV12-4 to TRBJ2-1; D is unresolved. Gene TRBJ2-7 matches the end of the DNA better, so the J call may be wrong. The CDR3 extends over 13 amino acids. The CDR3 here is CASSLLGVNEQYF. CDR3 nucleotide sequence: TGTGCCAGCAGTTTATTGGGTGTTAATGAGCAGTACTTC.

This clonotype was recorded many times. V gene TRBV27 combines with J gene TRBJ2-3, with TRBD2 matching 9 bases. CDR3 length equals 17 residues. J gave up 6 bases and V 5 bases, and 15 bases lay outside the gene matches. Looked up from germline, CDR1 is MNHEY and CDR2 is SMNVEV (reference sequence). CDR3 residues: CASSLLRGVAGVDTQYF. CDR3 nucleotides: TGTGCCAGCAGTCTCTTGCGAGGAGTAGCGGGAGTGGATACGCAGTATTTT.

This clonotype showed up just a few times. The chain has TRBV10-3 and TRBJ1-1, with D possibly being TRBD1 (5 bases). CDR1 ENHRY and CDR2 SYGVKD come from the germline V gene. V was shortened by 3 bases and J by 1 base, with 9 bases between the two germline ends. The CDR3 has 14 residues. The chain's CDR3 is CAISEGAGNTEAFF. CDR3 DNA sequence: TGTGCCATCAGTGAAGGGGCGGGGAACACTGAAGCTTTCTTT.

V and J are TRBV2 and TRBJ1-3; D perhaps matches TRBD1 (6 bases). The V and J ends lost 11 bases and 0 bases respectively, with 17 bases between them. The CDR3 has 15 residues. CDR1 SNHLY and CDR2 FYNNEI come from the germline V gene. The CDR3 DNA is TGTGCCGGGGGGATAGGGGGAAACTCTGGAAACACCATATATTTT. Protein product: CAGGIGGNSGNTIYF.